The clone carrying this T cell receptor beta chain appeared many times. Its antigen remains unknown. Indicated time point: persistent/refractory GD, antithyroid drugs over 5 years with positive TRAb. Preparation of the TCR library used RNA extracted from PBMCs. In germline, CDR1 is MGHRA, CDR2 YSYEKL. V gave up 2 bases and J gave up 0 bases, with 4 bases separating them. CDR3 length: 13 residues. This specimen comes from a study of regulatory T cells in long-lasting Graves disease. CDR3-region Arm-PCR and iRepertoire HTBI primers produced the TCR beta libraries. A single record per CDR3 protein comes from TCRdb applying MiXCR to the multiplex PCR reads. The sample has fewer than 400,000 distinct CDR3 sequences, around 20% seen once; the top ten hold less than 25%. General study results and limits: Persistent cases favored TRBV28, TRBJ1-2 and TRBJ2-5.

This sequence was found in a female donor with Graves disease. The V and J genes are TRBV4-1 and TRBJ1-1; D is ambiguous. Sequenced material: peripheral blood mononuclear cells (PBMCs), taken when the disease was refractory, from a patient treated with antithyroid drugs. In DNA, the CDR3 is TGCGCCAGCAGCCAAACAGTGAACACTGAAGCTTTCTTT. It translates to CASSQTVNTEAFF.